This entry is about one T cell receptor (beta chain). Its antigen is currently not known. No per-base quality is available; no much larger clone lies one base away. This entry is derived from a study of T-cell memory formation after mild COVID-19 (dated by TCRdb to the early 2020s). With respect to the entire study: TCR sequence clusters from the two donors were largely donor specific. The cohort was made up of two young adult volunteers, one female and one male, who were previously healthy. T-cell clones expanding and contracting after mild COVID-19 in a couple of donors were tracked by longitudinal TCRalpha and TCRbeta repertoire sequencing. General study outcomes and caveats: Only a couple of mild cases were covered by the study, and larger cohorts that include severe cases with pre-infection samples were considered necessary. SARS-CoV-2 specificity was not confirmed for the second-wave clones peaking on day 37. Clones that contracted from day 15 to 85 showed balanced CD4/CD8 phenotypes, whereas a second wave of clones that expanded from day 15 to 37 leaned towards CD4+. Some responding clones were found in pre-infection memory, which suggests that pre-existing cross-reactive memory T cells took part in the SARS-CoV-2 response. Contracting CD4+ clones turned up mainly in the CM and EM memory subsets, whereas EMRA was where CD8+ clones were enriched.

CDR1 MNHEY and CDR2 SVGEGT are derived from the germline V gene. The junction shows trimming of 6 bases on V and 4 bases on J, plus 19 bases between the germline ends. Measured from the cysteine to the phenylalanine, the CDR3 is 16 residues long. Only the CDR3 part of the read is kept: 48 bases, read in frame from the first base. Sequencing relied on an Illumina NovaSeq 6000. cDNA libraries for TCRalpha and TCRbeta were prepared by 5'RACE using constant-segment primers, with sample barcodes and unique molecular identifiers added. RNA was extracted from every sample with Trizol reagent. Libraries were amplified in two PCR steps, with a second sample barcode and Illumina TruSeq adapters added in the second step. Libraries were sequenced on an Illumina NovaSeq with 2 x 150 bp paired-end reads. The study's own analysis went as follows. Demultiplexing of reads and collapsing into UMI-guided consensus sequences were performed with migec v1.2.7. With mixcr v2.1.11, UMI consensuses were aligned to TRA and TRB V and J templates and assembled into clonotypes. Clonotypes were classified as expanded or contracted when called significant by both edgeR and NoisET, with noise models trained on biological replicates. For edgeR calls, the cutoffs were a false discovery rate-adjusted p below 0.01 and a log2 fold-change threshold of 1. PCA with hierarchical clustering of max-normalized trajectories of the 1000 most abundant clonotypes was used as exploratory dynamics analysis. Separately sequenced CD4+ and CD8+ repertoires were used to assign a CD4 or CD8 phenotype to each responding clone. TCRdb trimmed public reads at Q25 via fastp, called clones via MiXCR and kept in-frame beta chains. Each CDR3 protein appears once, grouped with its most common genes and DNA. In this record, the V and J calls reflect TCRdb's handling and not the investigators' own analysis. This sample is represented by about 130,000 distinct CDR3 sequences; approximately 15% of them were singletons. 4.5% to 6.5% of the sample comes from the top ten.

Ficoll-Paque density gradient centrifugation was used to isolate PBMCs. This chain joins TRBV6-2 or TRBV6-3 to TRBJ1-5, and TRBD1 may be the D gene, going by 5 matching bases. This TCR came from a man aged 18 to 35 who had mild COVID-19 (a few samples of this study predate the infection). The sample titles of this study are shuffled in the database, so cell type and time point are left out; the donor was told from shared clones. Specimen: PBMCs or a T cell subset sorted from them (not recorded which). At the DNA level, the sequence is TGTGCCAGCAGCCGACCCGGGACCGCGGTTAATCAGCCCCAGCATTTT. This gives the protein CASSRPGTAVNQPQHF.